This T cell receptor beta chain was identified in a study of CD8+ T cells in alopecia areata (dated by TCRdb to 2016 to 2019). With respect to the entire study: Treated patients were enrolled in an open-label pilot trial of oral tofacitinib at 5 to 10 mg twice daily for moderate-to-severe alopecia areata. Tofacitinib was administered for 6 to 18 months, and 6 months of follow-up off drug were then conducted to assess delayed response and recurrence. In treated patients, disease severity was measured using the SALT score, which gives the percentage of scalp surface area affected. High-throughput TCRbeta sequencing was used to examine T cell clonal expansion in alopecia areata in both the C3H/HeJ mouse model and human patients. Scalp tissue and sorted CD4+ and CD8+ peripheral blood T cells from patchy and totalis/universalis alopecia areata patients and from healthy controls were covered by human TCRbeta sequencing. Patients on tofacitinib were biopsied at baseline and after 4 and 24 weeks of treatment, and several of the patients also had a later scalp biopsy. Scalp clonality was compared among normal scalp (n=4), patchy alopecia areata scalp (n=8), and alopecia totalis/universalis scalp (n=8). RNA was extracted with the PAXgene miRNA kit for fixed scalp, the miRNeasy kit for PBMCs, and the RNeasy kit for mouse skin. Amplification of TCRbeta CDR3 regions was done by immunoSEQ multiplex PCR using 35 Vbeta forward primers and 13 Jbeta reverse primers.

Germline trimming amounts to 5 bases on V and 11 bases on J, with 8 as the count of junction bases outside the gene matches. Measured from the cysteine to the phenylalanine, the CDR3 is 12 residues long. The DNA shown is the 36-base CDR3, in frame from base 1. CDR1 is given as SEHNR and CDR2 as FQNEAQ, both from the germline V gene (reference sequence). This specimen's time point label, per the study, means: more than three weeks on oral tofacitinib. What this sample's treatment or condition label stands for: oral pan-JAK inhibitor, 5-10 mg twice daily. Peripheral blood and lesional scalp punch biopsies were obtained from patients with alopecia areata. PBMCs were isolated by density centrifugation and stained for CD3, CD4 and CD8, and CD4+ and CD8+ T cells were sorted on a FACSAria. As concerns this clone: Its antigen is not yet known. Per-nucleotide qualities are absent, and no much larger clonotype sits a single base away.

The research as a whole found: Because the treated cohort was small and had only one nonresponder, larger studies are needed to examine links between baseline CD8+ expansion and response. Compared with mice, TCR sequences shared between patients were less clear, possibly partly because of HLA diversity across the patient population. Scalp TCR repertoire analysis is complicated because resident alphabeta T cells in normal human skin are also sequenced, whereas mouse skin is dominated by gammadelta T cells. Lesional scalp, especially in alopecia totalis/universalis, showed higher clonality and more expanded CD8+ clones than normal scalp, suggesting antigenic drive. Tofacitinib significantly lowered scalp clonality and the number of expanded CD8+ clones among the top 100 scalp clones. During tofacitinib treatment, many expanded lesional clones stuck around in both scalp and blood, and this persistence may partly explain why relapse happens after treatment is stopped.

The method was the immunoSEQ multiplex PCR assay. RNA was extracted from all samples and reverse transcribed into cDNA as template for TCR sequencing. SuperScript III was used to make first-strand cDNA, primed with a 2:1 mix of oligo-dT and random hexamers. Amplification bias was assessed with a synthetic immune receptor repertoire, and residual bias was removed computationally. For the original study's pipeline: Raw reads were preprocessed to remove errors, and CDR3 was defined by IMGT conventions from the conserved cysteine to phenylalanine. Clonality was computed by normalizing Shannon entropy by log2 of the number of productive unique TCRs and subtracting the result from 1. Scalp TCRbeta sequences were cross-referenced with sorted blood CD4 and CD8 repertoires so that the CD4 or CD8 identity of scalp clones could be inferred. TCRdb re-hosts the immuneACCESS table, in-frame sequences only. Its copies lack some clones; in the studies checked, an unresolved V gene accounts for under half of them, and the cause for the rest is not known. V and J calls and clone size are as listed in that table; D and trimming were resolved from the DNA. For this sample there are around 140,000 clones; 85% to 90% appear just once. About 13% of the sample rests with the top ten.

The source is a human donor with alopecia areata. Specimen: CD8+ T cells sorted from blood, collected at week 4, from a patient treated with tofacitinib. Recombination linked TRBV7-9 to TRBJ1-1, and 7 junctional nucleotides match TRBD1. The CDR3 region: CASSRDSAGAFF. The nucleotide sequence reads as follows: TGTGCCAGCAGCCGGGACAGCGCGGGGGCTTTCTTT.